This T cell receptor beta chain comes out of a study of T cells in localized non-small cell lung cancer. This table comes from immunoSEQ multiplex PCR, and its TCRdb copy is limited to in-frame clones, with some not included. There are roughly 67,000 clones in the sample; approximately 85% occur only once, and roughly 14% lies in the top ten. With 3 bases clipped from V and 2 bases from J, the junction kept 3 bases outside the gene matches. CDR1 SGHVS and CDR2 FQNEAQ come from the germline V gene. This CDR3 is built from 16 residues. This clonotype was sampled from a female donor older than 55 with stage I lung adenocarcinoma. The chain couples TRBV7-8 to TRBJ2-3; the match to TRBD2 covers 12 bases. The material sequenced was peripheral blood, taken before any cancer treatment. The DNA for the CDR3 is TGTGCCAGCAGCTTGCTAGCGGGGGGGCTCACAGATACGCAGTATTTT. Residues: CASSLLAGGLTDTQYF.